Following are 3 T cell receptor beta chains from one sample sequenced in a study of blood T cells in healthy people across ages. Combining a sample-barcoded 5' primer with a J-beta primer mix, a second PCR ran for 7 to 11 cycles. TCRdb ran MiXCR on the 5' RACE reads and lists one entry per CDR3 protein. The profile covers 450,000 to 700,000 distinct CDR3 sequences, with 25% to 30% appearing a single time and approximately 17% taken by the ten largest. The sequencing input was blood. All receptors derive from a woman aged 70-85 years in good health.

V usage is TRBV6-5 and J usage is TRBJ2-1, with TRBD2 as a possible D gene (5 bases). The V and J ends lost 2 bases and 0 bases respectively, with 17 bases between them. This CDR3 has 18 residues. In germline, CDR1 is MNHEY, CDR2 SVGAGI. CDR3 protein: CASSYLGGGRSSYNEQFF. The CDR3 DNA reads as TGTGCCAGCAGTTACCTTGGCGGAGGACGGAGCTCCTACAATGAGCAGTTCTTC.

A few counts support this clonotype. The V gene is TRBV4-3, the J gene TRBJ2-7, with D uncertain. CDR3 size: 15 residues. Germline assignment: CDR1 LGHNA and CDR2 YSLEER. The V and J ends lost 0 bases and 1 base respectively, with 10 bases between them. CDR3 coding DNA: TGCGCCAGCAGCCAAGAATTCGGCAGATCCTACGAGCAGTACTTC. It is translated as CASSQEFGRSYEQYF.

To note about this clonotype: Germline is not matched at one junction end, which may reflect a read error. The chain combines TRBV20-1 with TRBJ2-5; 7 bases match TRBD2. The CDR3 sequence is 15 residues long. Germline V lookup: CDR1 DFQATT, CDR2 SNEGSKA (reference sequence). As DNA, the CDR3 is TGCAGTGCCAGAGATCCGGCGGGAGCGGGGGAGACCCAGTACTTC. The encoded protein is CSARDPAGAGETQYF.